This T cell receptor (beta chain) was recovered during a study of T-cell memory formation after mild COVID-19. Notes on the study in general: CD4+ contracting clones were found mainly in CM and EM, and CD8+ ones in EMRA. While clones contracting from day 15 to 85 were balanced between CD4 and CD8, later expanders leaned CD4+.

MiXCR, applied by TCRdb to the 5' RACE reads, yields one record per CDR3 protein. The top ten clones hold about 22% of a sample with around 390,000 distinct CDR3 sequences, approximately 16% of them seen once. This clonotype was seen a few times. Its antigen is not identified. What was sequenced was PBMCs or a T cell subset sorted from them (not recorded which). The TCR was taken from a man between 18 and 35 years old who had mild COVID-19 (a few samples of this study predate the infection). Cell type and time point are not known.

CDR3 coding DNA: TGTGCCAGCAGCGCCGGGTGGCCCGGGATCCCTGAAGCTTTCTTT. Translating it yields CASSAGWPGIPEAFF. The chain carries TRBV7-2 and TRBJ1-1; no definite D call. The CDR3 has 15 residues. V lost 5 bases, J lost 6 bases, and 19 bases lay in between. From germline, CDR1 is SGHTA and CDR2 FQGNSA.